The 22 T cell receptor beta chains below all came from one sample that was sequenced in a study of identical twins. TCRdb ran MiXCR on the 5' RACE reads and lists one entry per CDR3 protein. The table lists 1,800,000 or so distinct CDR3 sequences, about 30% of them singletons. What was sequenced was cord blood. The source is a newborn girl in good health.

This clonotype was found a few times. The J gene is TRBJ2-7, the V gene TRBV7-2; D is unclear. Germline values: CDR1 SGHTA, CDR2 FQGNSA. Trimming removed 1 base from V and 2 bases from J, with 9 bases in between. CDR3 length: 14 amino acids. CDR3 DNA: TGTGCCAGCAGCTTAGTCCTAGTTCCCTACGAGCAGTACTTC. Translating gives CASSLVLVPYEQYF.

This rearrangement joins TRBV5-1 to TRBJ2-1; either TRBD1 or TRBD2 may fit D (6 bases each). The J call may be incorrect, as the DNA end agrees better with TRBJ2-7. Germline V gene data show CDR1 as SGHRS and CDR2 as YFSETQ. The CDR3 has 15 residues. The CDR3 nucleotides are TGCGCCAGCAGCTTGCTACCGGGGGCGAGAAATGAGCAGTACTTC. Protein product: CASSLLPGARNEQYF.

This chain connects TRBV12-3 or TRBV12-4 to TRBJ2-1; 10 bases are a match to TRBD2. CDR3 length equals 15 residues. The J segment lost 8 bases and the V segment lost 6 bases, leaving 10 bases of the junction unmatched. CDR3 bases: TGTGCCAGCAGGCCGGGGACTAGCGAGGTGGATGAGCAGTTCTTC. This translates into CASRPGTSEVDEQFF.

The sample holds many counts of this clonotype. CDR3 loop: CAISEPPGGQESYGYTF. The CDR3 nucleotides are TGTGCCATCAGTGAGCCCCCCGGGGGTCAAGAGAGCTATGGCTACACCTTC. The chain recombines TRBV10-3 with TRBJ1-2, with D possibly matching TRBD1 (5 bases). The CDR3 has 17 amino acids. Germline CDR1 and CDR2: ENHRY and SYGVKD. V dropped 2 bases and J dropped 4 bases, with 20 bases sitting between them.

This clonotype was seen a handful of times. CDR3 bases: TGTGCCAGCAGTTTTCTCCGCACCGGGGAGCTGTTTTTT. It is translated as CASSFLRTGELFF. The rearrangement uses TRBV27 and TRBJ2-2; D call uncertain. This CDR3 has 13 residues. The germline V gene encodes CDR1 MNHEY and CDR2 SMNVEV (reference sequence). Deletions cut 3 bases from V and 4 bases from J, with 6 bases between.

CDR3 sequence: CASSIGGGNEQYF. CDR3 coding DNA: TGTGCCAGTAGTATTGGCGGGGGTAATGAGCAGTACTTC. The chain recombines TRBV19 with TRBJ2-7, with 7 bases that match TRBD2. This CDR3 has 13 residues. CDR1 LNHDA and CDR2 SQIVND come from the germline V gene (reference sequence). Trimming removed 3 bases from V and 7 bases from J; junction bases left unmatched: 6.

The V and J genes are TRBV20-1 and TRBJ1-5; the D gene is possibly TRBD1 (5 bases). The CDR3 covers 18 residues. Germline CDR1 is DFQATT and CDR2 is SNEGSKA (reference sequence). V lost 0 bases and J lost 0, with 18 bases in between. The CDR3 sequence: CSARDYEGRIYSNQPQHF. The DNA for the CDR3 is TGCAGTGCTAGAGATTATGAGGGGCGCATATATAGCAATCAGCCCCAGCATTTT.

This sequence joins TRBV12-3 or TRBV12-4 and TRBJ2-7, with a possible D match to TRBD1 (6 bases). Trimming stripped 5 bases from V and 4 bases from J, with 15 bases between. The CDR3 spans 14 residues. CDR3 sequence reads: CASSNRLQGYEQYF. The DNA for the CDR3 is TGTGCCAGCAGTAACCGACTACAGGGTTACGAGCAGTACTTC.

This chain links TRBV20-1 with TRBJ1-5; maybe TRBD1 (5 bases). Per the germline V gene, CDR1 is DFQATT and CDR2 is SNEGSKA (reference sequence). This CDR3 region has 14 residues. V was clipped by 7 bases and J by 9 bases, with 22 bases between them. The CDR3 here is CSVLGSVQGWPQHF. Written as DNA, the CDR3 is TGCAGTGTCTTAGGATCCGTTCAGGGCTGGCCCCAGCATTTT.

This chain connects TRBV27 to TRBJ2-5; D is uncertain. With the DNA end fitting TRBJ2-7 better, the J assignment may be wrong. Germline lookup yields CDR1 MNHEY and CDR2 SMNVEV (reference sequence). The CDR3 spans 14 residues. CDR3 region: CASSFMGNRYEQYF. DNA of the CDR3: TGTGCCAGCAGTTTCATGGGGAATAGGTACGAGCAGTACTTC.

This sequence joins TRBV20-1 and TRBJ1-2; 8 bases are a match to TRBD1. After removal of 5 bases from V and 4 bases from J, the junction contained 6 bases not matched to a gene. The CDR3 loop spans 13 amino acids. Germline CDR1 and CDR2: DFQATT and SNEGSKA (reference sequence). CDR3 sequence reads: CSAVTGAPYGYTF. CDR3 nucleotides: TGCAGTGCTGTGACAGGGGCTCCCTATGGCTACACCTTC.

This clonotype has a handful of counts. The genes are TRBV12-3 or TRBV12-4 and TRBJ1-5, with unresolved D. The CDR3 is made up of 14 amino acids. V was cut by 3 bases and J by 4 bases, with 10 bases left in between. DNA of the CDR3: TGTGCCAGCAGTTTCTGGGGAACTAATCAGCCCCAGCATTTT. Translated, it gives CASSFWGTNQPQHF.

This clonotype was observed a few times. The CDR3 DNA is TGTGCCAGCAGCACGAGACAGGGGCGCTACAATGAGCAGTTCTTC. Translation: CASSTRQGRYNEQFF. The chain combines TRBV7-9 with TRBJ2-1; 8 nucleotides match TRBD1. V dropped 5 bases and J dropped 3; count of bases not matched to a gene: 6. The V gene's germline CDR1 is SEHNR and CDR2 FQNEAQ (reference sequence). CDR3 length: 15 residues.

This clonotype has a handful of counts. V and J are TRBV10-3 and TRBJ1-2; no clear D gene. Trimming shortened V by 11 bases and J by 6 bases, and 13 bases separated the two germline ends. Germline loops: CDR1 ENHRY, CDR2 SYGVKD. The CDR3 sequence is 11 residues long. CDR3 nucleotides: TGTGCCGCCTTGGAAGTGAATGGCTACACCTTC. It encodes CAALEVNGYTF.

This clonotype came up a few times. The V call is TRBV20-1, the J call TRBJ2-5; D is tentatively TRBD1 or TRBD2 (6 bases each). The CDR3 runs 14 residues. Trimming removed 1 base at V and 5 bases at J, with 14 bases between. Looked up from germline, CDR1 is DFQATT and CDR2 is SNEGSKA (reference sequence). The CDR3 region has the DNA TGCAGTGCTAGAGCTACGACTAGGGGGGAGACCCAGTACTTC. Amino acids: CSARATTRGETQYF.

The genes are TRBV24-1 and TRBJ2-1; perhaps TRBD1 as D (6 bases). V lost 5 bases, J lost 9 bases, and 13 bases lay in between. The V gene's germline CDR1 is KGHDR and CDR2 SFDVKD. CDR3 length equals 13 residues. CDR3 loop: CATSVGAKGEQFF. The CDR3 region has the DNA TGTGCCACCAGTGTGGGGGCCAAGGGTGAGCAGTTCTTC.

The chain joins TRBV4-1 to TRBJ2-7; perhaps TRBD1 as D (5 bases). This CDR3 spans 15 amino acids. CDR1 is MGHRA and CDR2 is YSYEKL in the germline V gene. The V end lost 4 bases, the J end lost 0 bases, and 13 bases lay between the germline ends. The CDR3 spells CASSPRQMSSYEQYF. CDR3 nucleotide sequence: TGCGCCAGCAGCCCGCGACAGATGAGCTCCTACGAGCAGTACTTC.

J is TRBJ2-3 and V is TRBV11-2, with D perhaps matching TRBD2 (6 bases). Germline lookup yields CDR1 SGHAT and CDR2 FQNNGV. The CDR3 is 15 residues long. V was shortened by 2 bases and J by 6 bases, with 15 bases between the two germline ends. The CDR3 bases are TGTGCCAGCAGCTTAAGAAGGGAGCGGGTGGATACGCAGTATTTT. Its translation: CASSLRRERVDTQYF.

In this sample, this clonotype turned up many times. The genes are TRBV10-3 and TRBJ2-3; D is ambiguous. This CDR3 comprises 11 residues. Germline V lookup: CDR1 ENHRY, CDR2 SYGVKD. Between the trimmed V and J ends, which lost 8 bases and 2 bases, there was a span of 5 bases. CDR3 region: CAIGDTDTQYF. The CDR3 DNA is TGTGCCATCGGGGACACAGATACGCAGTATTTT.

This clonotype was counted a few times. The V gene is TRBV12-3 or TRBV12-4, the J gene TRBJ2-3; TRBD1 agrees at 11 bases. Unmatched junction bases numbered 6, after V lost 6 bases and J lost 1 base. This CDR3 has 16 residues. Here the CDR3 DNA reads TGTGCCAGCAGCATCGGACAGGGGGCTCGCACAGATACGCAGTATTTT. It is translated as CASSIGQGARTDTQYF.

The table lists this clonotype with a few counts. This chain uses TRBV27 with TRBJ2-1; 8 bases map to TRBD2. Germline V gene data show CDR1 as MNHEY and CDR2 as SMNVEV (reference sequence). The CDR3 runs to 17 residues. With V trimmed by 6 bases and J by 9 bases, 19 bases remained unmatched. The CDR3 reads CASSAVAGSPLWGEQFF. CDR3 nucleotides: TGTGCCAGCAGCGCAGTAGCGGGAAGTCCCTTGTGGGGTGAGCAGTTCTTC.

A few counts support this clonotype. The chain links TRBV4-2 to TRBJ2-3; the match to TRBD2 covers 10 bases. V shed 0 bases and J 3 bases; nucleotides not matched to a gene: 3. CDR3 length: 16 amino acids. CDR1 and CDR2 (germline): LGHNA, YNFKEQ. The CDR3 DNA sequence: TGTGCCAGCAGCCAAGATGCTAGCGGGGGTACAGATACGCAGTATTTT. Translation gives CASSQDASGGTDTQYF.